This T cell receptor beta chain was obtained from a study of blood T cells in healthy people across ages (dated by TCRdb to the mid-2010s). Some background on the complete study: In model experiments, template switching captured roughly one uniquely barcoded TCR beta cDNA molecule for every two T cells. The donors were divided into four age groups: young (average about 16 years), middle-aged (around 37), aged (about 61) and long-lived (roughly 88). To track age-related changes in TCR beta repertoire diversity, the study relied on deep sequencing normalized with unique cDNA molecular identifiers. Using the same blood draw, the study looked at two additional independent replicas of 1 million unique cDNA reads for two donors, one aged 18 to 29 and the other aged 80 or older. The study at large found these results: Because the CMV infection status of the donors was unknown, age-related changes in expanded clonotypes may potentially have been confounded. Because profiling used bulk unsorted PBMCs, naive and antigen-experienced compartments could not be compared conclusively. Compared with the aged group, more naive CD4+ T cells, fewer expanded clones and increased TCR diversity were shown by the long-lived group, suggesting age selection. There was a strong correlation between observed TCR beta diversity and the percentage of naive T cells measured by flow cytometry. Observed TCR beta diversity per million T cells fell roughly linearly with age, and a significant reduction was already apparent by age roughly 40. Estimates of total diversity from one million sequenced T cells were regarded as lower bounds and underestimates.

Library method: 5' RACE. TCRdb names Illumina HiSeq 2500 as the instrument used. The second PCR ran for about 7 to 11 cycles and used a J-beta primer mix along with a sample-barcoded 5' primer. A template-switch 5' adaptor carrying 12 random nucleotides introduced a unique molecular identifier onto each TCR beta cDNA molecule. At least 3 million CDR3-containing paired-end reads were obtained from each sample. All of the RNA was converted into first-strand cDNA using the Mint cDNA synthesis kit, with a TRBC-specific oligonucleotide serving as the primer. All cDNA was treated with uracil-DNA glycosylase and then went through a first 18-cycle PCR with the universal primers M1SS and BC2_uni_R. The source study handled its data this way. For normalization, 1 million high-quality reads, each with a distinct molecular identifier, were randomly selected from each sample. Reads with shared molecular identifiers were discarded instead of being binned into consensus sequences. MiTCR, set to a Q25 quality threshold and the strictest error-elimination algorithm, was used for CDR3 identification, clonotype clustering and error correction. A nonparametric unseen species model using Euler transformation provided a lower-bound estimate of total TCR beta diversity. In TCRdb, the public reads were trimmed at Q25 with fastp and aligned with MiXCR, with productive beta chains retained. All rows with the same CDR3 protein become a single entry with the most common DNA and genes. V and J calls and clone size were set by TCRdb, not the authors. The sample yields around 700,000 distinct CDR3 sequences; just under 25% were counted once. In total, the top ten clones hold 9% to 9.5% of the sample.

With regard to this clonotype: What this receptor recognizes is not known. Base-call qualities are not available, and no considerably larger clone is one nucleotide away.

Donors were around 37 systemically healthy Caucasian individuals from Russia aged roughly 6 to 95 years. Each donor gave 8 to 10 milliliters of peripheral blood, drawn into EDTA-treated Vacutainer tubes. Ficoll-Paque density-gradient centrifugation was used to isolate PBMCs, with at least 7 million per sample. Trizol reagent was used to extract total RNA from the PBMCs, yielding at least 5 micrograms per sample. For every donor, flow cytometry on a PBMC aliquot measured the percentage of naive CD45RAhigh/CD27high T cells. The junction shows trimming of 4 bases on V and 7 bases on J, plus 20 bases between the germline ends. CDR1 and CDR2 were assigned from the germline V gene (reference sequence) as LGHDT and YNNKEL. The CDR3 starts with the cysteine, ends with the phenylalanine, and has 16 residues. Only the CDR3 DNA is retained, 48 bases long and in frame from the first base. The sample was also linked to a second study, of T cells of mothers and their children. Per that second paper: Nine systemically healthy Caucasian individuals, comprising three mothers and their six children, were included as donors. cDNA synthesis used all of the extracted RNA, with 1.5 ug of RNA in each 15 ul reaction. Sample barcodes and 2-4 random nucleotides were added via the M1S primer in the second PCR. More than 9 million TCR beta CDR3 reads were obtained from each mother, and several million reads were obtained from each child. Thymic selection similarly shapes TCR recombination output in related and unrelated pairs, with minor effect from inherited differences. Normalized repertoire overlap in related mother-child pairs was always slightly higher than in unrelated mother-child pairs, but the difference was never significant. No persistent microchimeric T cell clones were found, with a detection sensitivity of roughly 92 clones per million clonotypes. The study used deep NGS to compare TCR beta repertoires of mothers and children, seeking features distinguishing related mother-child pairs from unrelated individuals. On average, the children were around 11 +/- 4 years old, while the mothers were around 42 +/- 4 years old. After adapters were ligated using NEBNext reagents, the libraries underwent 100+100 nt paired-end sequencing on an Illumina HiSeq 2000. To avoid cross-contamination, the mother libraries and the child libraries were prepared a month apart and sequenced in separate runs. For each donor, somewhere between about 450,000 and 2,000,000 distinct TCR beta clonotypes were identified. Naive TCR beta clonotypes were estimated from low-frequency clonotypes matched to each donor's FACS-determined naive share, without sorting.

The TCR originated in a boy aged 5 to 17 in good health. Material for sequencing was blood. The sequence links TRBV3-1 to TRBJ2-1; TRBD2 is perhaps the D gene, given 5 matching bases. The nucleotide sequence is given as TGTGCCAGCAGCCTCCCACTAGGCAGTATTTTTAATGAGCAGTTCTTC. The encoded protein is CASSLPLGSIFNEQFF.